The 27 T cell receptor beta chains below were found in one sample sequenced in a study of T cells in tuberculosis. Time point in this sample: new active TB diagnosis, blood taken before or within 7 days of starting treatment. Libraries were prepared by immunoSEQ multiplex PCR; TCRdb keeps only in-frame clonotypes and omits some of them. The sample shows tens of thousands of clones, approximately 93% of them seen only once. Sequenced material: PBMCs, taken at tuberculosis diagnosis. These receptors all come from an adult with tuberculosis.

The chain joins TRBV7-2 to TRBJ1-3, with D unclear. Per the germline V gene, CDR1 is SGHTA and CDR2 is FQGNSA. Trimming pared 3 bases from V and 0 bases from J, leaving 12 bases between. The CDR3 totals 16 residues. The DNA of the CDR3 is TGTGCCAGCAGCTTGGGCTACAGCAACTCTGGAAACACCATATATTTT. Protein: CASSLGYSNSGNTIYF.

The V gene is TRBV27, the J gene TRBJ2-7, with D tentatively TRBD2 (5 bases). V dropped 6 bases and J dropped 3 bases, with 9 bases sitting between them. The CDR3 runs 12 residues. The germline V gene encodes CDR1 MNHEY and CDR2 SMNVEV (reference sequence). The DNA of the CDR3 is TGTGCCAGCAGGGGGAGTGTCTACGAGCAGTACTTC. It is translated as CASRGSVYEQYF.

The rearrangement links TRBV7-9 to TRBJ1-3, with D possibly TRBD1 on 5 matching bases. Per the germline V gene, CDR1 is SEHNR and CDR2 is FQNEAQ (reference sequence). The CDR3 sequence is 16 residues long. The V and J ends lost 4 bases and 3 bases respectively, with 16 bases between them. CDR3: CASSWGLPGGGNTIYF. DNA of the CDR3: TGTGCCAGCAGCTGGGGCCTACCCGGCGGTGGAAACACCATATATTTT.

CDR3 in DNA: TGTGCCAGCAGCTTAGGGGGCCTTGGGGTTGCAACTAATGAAAAACTGTTTTTT. Its protein is CASSLGGLGVATNEKLFF. The J gene is TRBJ1-4, the V gene TRBV7-9; TRBD1 is a possible D gene (5 bases). CDR3 length: 18 residues. V lost 1 base and J lost 0, with 15 bases in between. Germline CDR1 reads SEHNR; CDR2 reads FQNEAQ (reference sequence).

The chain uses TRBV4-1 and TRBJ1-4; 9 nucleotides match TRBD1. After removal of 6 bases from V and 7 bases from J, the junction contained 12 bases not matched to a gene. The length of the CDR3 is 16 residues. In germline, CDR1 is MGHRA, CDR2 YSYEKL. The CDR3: CASSSTGGASGEKLFF. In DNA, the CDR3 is TGCGCCAGCAGTTCCACAGGGGGCGCGTCTGGTGAAAAACTGTTTTTT.

The chain's CDR3 is CASSQEAGGPDTQYF. Here the CDR3 DNA reads TGTGCCAGCAGCCAAGAAGCGGGGGGCCCAGATACGCAGTATTTT. J is TRBJ2-3 and V is TRBV4-2; 9 nucleotides align to TRBD2. There are 15 residues in the CDR3. Germline V lookup: CDR1 LGHNA, CDR2 YNFKEQ. V lost 0 bases to trimming and J lost 4 bases; unmatched junction nucleotides: 2.

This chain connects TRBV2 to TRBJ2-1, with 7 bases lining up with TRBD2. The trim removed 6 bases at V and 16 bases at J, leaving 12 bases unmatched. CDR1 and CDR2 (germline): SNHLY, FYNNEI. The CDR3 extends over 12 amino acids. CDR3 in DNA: TGTGCCAGCAGGGGGGGGTCGGGACCGCCCTTCTTC. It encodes CASRGGSGPPFF. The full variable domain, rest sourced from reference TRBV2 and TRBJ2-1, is EPEVTQTPSHQVTQMGQEVILRCVPISNHLYFYWYRQILGQKVEFLVSFYNNEISEKSEIFDDQFSVERPDGSNFTLKIRSTKLEDSAMYFCASRGGSGPPFFGPGTRLTVL.

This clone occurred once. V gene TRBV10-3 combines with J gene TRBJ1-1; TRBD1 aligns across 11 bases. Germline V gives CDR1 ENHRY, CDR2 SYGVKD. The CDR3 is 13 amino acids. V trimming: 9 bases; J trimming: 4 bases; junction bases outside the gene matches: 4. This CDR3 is CAIGQGAGTEAFF. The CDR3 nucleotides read TGTGCCATAGGACAGGGGGCTGGCACTGAAGCTTTCTTT.

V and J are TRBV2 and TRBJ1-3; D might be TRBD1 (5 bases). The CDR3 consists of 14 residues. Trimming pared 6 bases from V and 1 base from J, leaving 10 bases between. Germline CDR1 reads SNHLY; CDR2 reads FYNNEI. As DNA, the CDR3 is TGTGCCAGCAGGCCGACAGTATCTGGAAACACCATATATTTT. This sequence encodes CASRPTVSGNTIYF.

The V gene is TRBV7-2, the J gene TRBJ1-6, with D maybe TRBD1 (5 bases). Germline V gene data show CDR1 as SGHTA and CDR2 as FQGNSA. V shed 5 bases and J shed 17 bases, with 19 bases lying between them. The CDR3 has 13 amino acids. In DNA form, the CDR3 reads TGTGCCAGCAGCGGAGGGACTGATTATAGGGTCCACTTT. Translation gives CASSGGTDYRVHF.

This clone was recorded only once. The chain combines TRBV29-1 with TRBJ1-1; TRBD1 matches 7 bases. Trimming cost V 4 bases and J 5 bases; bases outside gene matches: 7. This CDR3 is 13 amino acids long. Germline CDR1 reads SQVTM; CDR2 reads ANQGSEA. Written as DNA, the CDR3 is TGCAGCGTTGCGCGACAGGGTAAAACTGAAGCTTTCTTT. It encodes CSVARQGKTEAFF.

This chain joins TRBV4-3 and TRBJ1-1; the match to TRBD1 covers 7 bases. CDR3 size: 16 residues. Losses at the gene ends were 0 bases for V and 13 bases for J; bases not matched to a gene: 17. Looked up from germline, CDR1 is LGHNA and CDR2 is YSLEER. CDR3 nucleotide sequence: TGCGCCAGCAGCCAAGATGACTGGTCAACAGGGGATCCAGTTTTCTTT. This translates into CASSQDDWSTGDPVFF.

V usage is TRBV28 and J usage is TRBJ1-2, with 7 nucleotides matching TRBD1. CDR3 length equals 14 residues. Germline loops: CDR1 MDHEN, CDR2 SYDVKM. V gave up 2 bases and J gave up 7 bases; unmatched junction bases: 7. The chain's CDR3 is CASSLIGTVSGYTF. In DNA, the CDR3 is TGTGCCAGCAGTTTAATAGGGACAGTGAGTGGCTACACCTTC.

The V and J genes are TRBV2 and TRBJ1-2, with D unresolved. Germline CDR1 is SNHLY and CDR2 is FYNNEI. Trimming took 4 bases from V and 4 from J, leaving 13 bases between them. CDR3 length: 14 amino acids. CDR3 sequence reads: CASSVRERSYGYTF. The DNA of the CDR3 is TGTGCCAGCAGTGTACGGGAGAGGAGCTATGGCTACACCTTC. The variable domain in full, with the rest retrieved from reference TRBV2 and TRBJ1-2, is EPEVTQTPSHQVTQMGQEVILRCVPISNHLYFYWYRQILGQKVEFLVSFYNNEISEKSEIFDDQFSVERPDGSNFTLKIRSTKLEDSAMYFCASSVRERSYGYTFGSGTRLTVV.

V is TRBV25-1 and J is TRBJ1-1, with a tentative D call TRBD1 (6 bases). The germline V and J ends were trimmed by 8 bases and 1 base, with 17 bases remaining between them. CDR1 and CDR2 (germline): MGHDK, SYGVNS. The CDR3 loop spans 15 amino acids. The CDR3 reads CASGKTGLPNTEAFF. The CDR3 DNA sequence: TGTGCCAGCGGTAAGACAGGTCTACCGAACACTGAAGCTTTCTTT.

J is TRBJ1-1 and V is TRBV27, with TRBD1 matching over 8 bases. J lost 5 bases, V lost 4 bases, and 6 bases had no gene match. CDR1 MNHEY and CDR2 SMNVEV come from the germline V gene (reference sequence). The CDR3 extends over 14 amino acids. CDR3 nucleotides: TGTGCCAGCAGTTCGACAGGGGATGGGACTGAAGCTTTCTTT. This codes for CASSSTGDGTEAFF.

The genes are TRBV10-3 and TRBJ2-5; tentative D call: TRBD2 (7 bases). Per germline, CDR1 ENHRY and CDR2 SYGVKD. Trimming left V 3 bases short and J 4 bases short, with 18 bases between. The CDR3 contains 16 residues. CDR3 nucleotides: TGTGCCATCAGTGAATTTCGGGGGGCGACCGGAGAGACCCAGTACTTC. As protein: CAISEFRGATGETQYF.

The CDR3 DNA reads as TGTGCCAGCAGTGAAGTCGACAGCTCCTACAATGAGCAGTTCTTC. This translates into CASSEVDSSYNEQFF. The chain couples TRBV25-1 to TRBJ2-1; tentative D call: TRBD1 (5 bases). V was trimmed by 2 bases and J by 0 bases, leaving 8 bases between them. CDR1 MGHDK and CDR2 SYGVNS come from the germline V gene. This CDR3 comprises 15 residues.

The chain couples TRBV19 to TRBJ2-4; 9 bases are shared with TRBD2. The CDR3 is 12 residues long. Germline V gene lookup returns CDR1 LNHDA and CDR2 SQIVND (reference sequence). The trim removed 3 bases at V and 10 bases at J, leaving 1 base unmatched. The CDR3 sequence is CASSITSGIQYF. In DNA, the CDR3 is TGTGCCAGTAGTATCACTAGCGGGATTCAGTACTTC.

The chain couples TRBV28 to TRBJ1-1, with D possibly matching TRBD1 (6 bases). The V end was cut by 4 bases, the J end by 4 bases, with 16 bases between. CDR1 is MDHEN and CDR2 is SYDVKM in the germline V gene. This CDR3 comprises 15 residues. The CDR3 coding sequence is TGTGCCAGCAGTTCCCCCCCCCAGGGGTTCACTGAAGCTTTCTTT. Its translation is CASSSPPQGFTEAFF.

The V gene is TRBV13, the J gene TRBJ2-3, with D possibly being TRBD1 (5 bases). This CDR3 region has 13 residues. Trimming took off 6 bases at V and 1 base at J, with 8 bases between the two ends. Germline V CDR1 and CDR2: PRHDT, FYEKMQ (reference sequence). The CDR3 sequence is CASRGAGTDTQYF. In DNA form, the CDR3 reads TGTGCCAGCAGAGGGGCCGGCACAGATACGCAGTATTTT.

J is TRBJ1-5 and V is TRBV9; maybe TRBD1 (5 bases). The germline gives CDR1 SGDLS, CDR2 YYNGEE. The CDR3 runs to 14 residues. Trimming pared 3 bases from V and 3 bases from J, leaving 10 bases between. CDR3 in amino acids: CASSGGVFNQPQHF. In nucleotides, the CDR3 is TGTGCCAGCAGCGGGGGGGTTTTCAATCAGCCCCAGCATTTT.

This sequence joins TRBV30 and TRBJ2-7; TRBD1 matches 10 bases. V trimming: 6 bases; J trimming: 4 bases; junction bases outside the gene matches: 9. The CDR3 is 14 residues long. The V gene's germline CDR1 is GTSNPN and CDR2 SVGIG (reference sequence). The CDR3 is CACWNRDRGYEQYF. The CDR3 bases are TGTGCCTGCTGGAACCGGGACAGGGGTTACGAGCAGTACTTC.

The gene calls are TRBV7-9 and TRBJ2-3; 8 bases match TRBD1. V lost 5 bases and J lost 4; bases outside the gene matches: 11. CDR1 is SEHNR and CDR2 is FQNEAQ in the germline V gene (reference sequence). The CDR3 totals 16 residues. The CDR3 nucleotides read TGTGCCAGCAGCCCAGGCTCAGGGGGCTTGGCAGATACGCAGTATTTT. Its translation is CASSPGSGGLADTQYF.

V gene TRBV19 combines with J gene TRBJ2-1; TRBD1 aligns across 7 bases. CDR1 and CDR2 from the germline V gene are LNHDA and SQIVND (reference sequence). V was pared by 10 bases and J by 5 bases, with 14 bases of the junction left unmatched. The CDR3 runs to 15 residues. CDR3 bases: TGTGCCACTACTGACAGGGCCCCTCACAACAATGAGCAGTTCTTC. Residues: CATTDRAPHNNEQFF.

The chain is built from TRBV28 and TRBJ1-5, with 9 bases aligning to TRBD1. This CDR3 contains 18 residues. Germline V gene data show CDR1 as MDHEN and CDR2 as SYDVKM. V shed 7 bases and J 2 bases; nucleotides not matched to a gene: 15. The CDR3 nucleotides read TGTGCCAGCAACGATAAAACCGGGACAGGGTTCGGCAATCAGCCCCAGCATTTT. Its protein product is CASNDKTGTGFGNQPQHF. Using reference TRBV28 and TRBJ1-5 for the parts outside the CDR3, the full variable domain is DVKVTQSSRYLVKRTGEKVFLECVQDMDHENMFWYRQDPGLGLRLIYFSYDVKMKEKGDIPEGYSVSREKKERFSLILESASTNQTSMYLCASNDKTGTGFGNQPQHFGDGTRLSIL.

CDR3 loop: CASRGQEGESAPLHF. For the CDR3, the DNA is TGTGCCAGTAGGGGACAGGAAGGGGAATCGGCACCCCTCCACTTT. The chain joins TRBV19 to TRBJ1-6, with TRBD1 identical over 8 bases. The V gene's germline CDR1 is LNHDA and CDR2 SQIVND (reference sequence). V dropped 6 bases and J dropped 11; count of bases not matched to a gene: 12. The CDR3 has 15 amino acids.